This T cell receptor (beta chain) was recorded in a study of blood T cells in healthy people across ages. Findings and caveats of the study: Long-lived donors had more naive CD4+ cells and higher diversity than aged donors.

It was with a sample-barcoded 5' primer and a J-beta primer mix that a second PCR of about 7 to 12 cycles was run. At least 2.5 million CDR3-containing paired-end reads were obtained per sample. One entry per CDR3 protein results from TCRdb running MiXCR on the 5' RACE reads. Altogether hundreds of thousands of distinct CDR3 sequences are present, about 42% being singletons, with the ten largest covering roughly 19%. The germline V and J ends were trimmed by 7 bases and 7 bases, with 20 bases remaining between them. The V gene's germline CDR1 is SQVTM and CDR2 ANQGSEA. The CDR3 has 13 residues. As for this clonotype: Its specificity is unknown.

The chain uses TRBV29-1 and TRBJ2-7; weak D call: TRBD1 (7 bases). This sequence was found in an older woman in good health. The sequencing sample was made of blood. CDR3 coding DNA: TGCAGCGCGGAGGGACAGACGCATCAGGAGCAGTACTTC. Its translation: CSAEGQTHQEQYF.